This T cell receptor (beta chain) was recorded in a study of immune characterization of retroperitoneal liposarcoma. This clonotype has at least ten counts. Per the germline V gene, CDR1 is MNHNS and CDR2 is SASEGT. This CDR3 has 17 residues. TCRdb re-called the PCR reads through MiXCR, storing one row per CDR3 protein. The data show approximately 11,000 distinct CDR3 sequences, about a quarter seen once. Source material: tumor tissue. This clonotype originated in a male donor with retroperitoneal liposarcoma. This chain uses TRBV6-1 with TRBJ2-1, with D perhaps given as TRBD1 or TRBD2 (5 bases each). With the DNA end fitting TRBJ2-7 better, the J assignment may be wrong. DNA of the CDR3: TGTGCCAGCAGTGAAGCGGCAGCGGACATAGGGGTGAATGAGCAGTACTTC. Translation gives CASSEAAADIGVNEQYF.